This TCR beta chain was documented in a study of spatial heterogeneity in lung cancer. Turning to the study itself: Donors were around 70 untreated early-stage non-small cell lung cancer patients.

Documented time point: blood at routine non-recurrence follow-up after resection. Unsorted whole RNA from tumor, nontumor lung or frozen PBMC underwent sequencing. CDR1 and CDR2 from the germline V gene are SQVTM and ANQGSEA. The CDR3 loop spans 19 amino acids. Note on this clonotype: Since a much larger clone is just one base distant, this may be a read error.

Each CDR3 protein is one row after TCRdb ran MiXCR on the 5' RACE reads. The sample carries over 15,000 distinct CDR3 sequences, 7% to 10% recorded once. Sequencing was performed on PBMCs, taken at follow-up. This receptor was taken from a male donor with early-stage non-small cell lung cancer. The chain is built from TRBV29-1 and TRBJ2-3; TRBD1 matches 11 bases. The tail of the sequence fits TRBJ1-5 better, so the J call may be wrong. The CDR3 loop is CSVEGPPPRTGGGTDTQHF. The CDR3 DNA sequence: TGCAGCGTTGAAGGCCCCCCGCCCAGGACAGGGGGCGGCACAGATACGCAGCATTTT.